The 25 T cell receptor beta chains below were found in one sample sequenced in a study of shared clonotypes between healthy human individuals. Here immunoSEQ multiplex PCR was the method, and the copy in TCRdb shows in-frame clones only, minus some. This table holds around 2.3 million clones, under 97% found once. Sequencing was carried out using naive CD4+ T cells sorted from blood. Sample subset: CD45RA+ positively selected. The receptors come from a man aged 18 to 29 in good health.

The chain employs TRBV9 and TRBJ2-5, with 9 bases aligning to TRBD2. CDR1 and CDR2 from the germline V gene are SGDLS and YYNGEE. This CDR3 has 16 amino acids. V was pared by 4 bases and J by 2 bases, with 9 bases of the junction left unmatched. Here the CDR3 DNA reads TGTGCCAGCAGCCGCGGGAAAGCGGGAGGACAAGAGACCCAGTACTTC. It codes for CASSRGKAGGQETQYF.

The rearrangement links TRBV7-2 to TRBJ1-4; D ambiguous. Trimming pared 5 bases from V and 6 bases from J, leaving 10 bases between. This CDR3 spans 13 amino acids. From germline, CDR1 is SGHTA and CDR2 FQGNSA. The CDR3 DNA reads as TGTGCCAGCAGCCCCTCGGTTGATGAAAAACTGTTTTTT. Its translation is CASSPSVDEKLFF.

The chain has TRBV2 and TRBJ1-5; 7 bases align to TRBD1. The CDR3 loop spans 15 amino acids. Germline trimming cut 4 bases from V and 5 bases from J; bases unmatched to any gene: 8. Per the germline V gene, CDR1 is SNHLY and CDR2 is FYNNEI. For the CDR3, the DNA is TGTGCCAGCAGTGGGACGACAGGGATCTATCAGCCCCAGCATTTT. Its protein product is CASSGTTGIYQPQHF. Full variable domain (rest looked up from reference TRBV2 and TRBJ1-5): EPEVTQTPSHQVTQMGQEVILRCVPISNHLYFYWYRQILGQKVEFLVSFYNNEISEKSEIFDDQFSVERPDGSNFTLKIRSTKLEDSAMYFCASSGTTGIYQPQHFGDGTRLSIL.

The chain's CDR3 is CASSLAREDTQYF. CDR3 bases: TGTGCCAGCAGCTTAGCTCGGGAGGATACGCAGTATTTT. This chain joins TRBV11-3 and TRBJ2-3, with D perhaps TRBD2 (6 bases). Germline CDR1 SGHNT, CDR2 YENEEA. V lost 1 base and J lost 6, with 8 bases in between. The CDR3 loop spans 13 amino acids.

This clone appeared a single time. The chain carries TRBV29-1 and TRBJ2-1; D is ambiguous. The CDR3 totals 14 residues. Germline V gene lookup returns CDR1 SQVTM and CDR2 ANQGSEA. V shed 3 bases and J shed 5 bases, with 14 bases lying between them. The CDR3 loop reads CSVESIPINNEQFF. The CDR3 nucleotides are TGCAGCGTTGAGTCCATCCCTATAAACAATGAGCAGTTCTTC.

V and J are TRBV19 and TRBJ2-1; tentatively, D is TRBD2 (5 bases). The length of the CDR3 is 15 residues. The ends were cut back, 3 bases at V and 4 bases at J, with 13 bases in the middle. From germline, CDR1 is LNHDA and CDR2 SQIVND (reference sequence). The CDR3 spells CASSIYGDGYNEQFF. CDR3 nucleotide sequence: TGTGCCAGTAGTATCTACGGGGATGGGTACAATGAGCAGTTCTTC.

The rearrangement uses TRBV2 and TRBJ2-3; D is ambiguous. The CDR3 is 14 amino acids. The ends were cut back, 7 bases at V and 2 bases at J, with 13 bases in the middle. Germline V lookup: CDR1 SNHLY, CDR2 FYNNEI. As DNA, the CDR3 is TGTGCCAGCAAGTCGGGCCCCACCACAGATACGCAGTATTTT. This sequence encodes CASKSGPTTDTQYF. The complete variable domain, with remaining parts taken from reference TRBV2 and TRBJ2-3, reads EPEVTQTPSHQVTQMGQEVILRCVPISNHLYFYWYRQILGQKVEFLVSFYNNEISEKSEIFDDQFSVERPDGSNFTLKIRSTKLEDSAMYFCASKSGPTTDTQYFGPGTRLTVL.

The J gene is TRBJ1-5, the V gene TRBV18; weak D call: TRBD1 (6 bases). Between the trimmed V and J ends, which lost 2 bases and 2 bases, there was a span of 16 bases. The germline CDR1 and CDR2 sequences are KGHSH and LQKENI. CDR3 length: 17 amino acids. Here the CDR3 reads CASSPRGGPAGNQPQHF. As DNA, the CDR3 is TGTGCCAGCTCACCAAGAGGGGGGCCCGCGGGCAATCAGCCCCAGCATTTT.

This chain links TRBV4-3 with TRBJ1-2; D is perhaps TRBD1 (6 bases). The CDR3 totals 16 residues. Trimming left V 4 bases short and J 0 bases short, with 15 bases between. The germline V gene has CDR1 LGHNA and CDR2 YSLEER. CDR3 loop: CASSRGLVEANYGYTF. CDR3 in DNA: TGCGCCAGCAGCCGGGGGCTAGTGGAAGCTAACTATGGCTACACCTTC.

The gene calls are TRBV30 and TRBJ2-7; 14 nucleotides match TRBD2. V was pared by 7 bases and J by 8 bases, with 7 bases of the junction left unmatched. CDR1 GTSNPN and CDR2 SVGIG come from the germline V gene (reference sequence). This CDR3 has 13 residues. The CDR3 sequence: CASGGLAGVQQYF. The DNA for the CDR3 is TGTGCCTCAGGGGGACTAGCGGGAGTCCAGCAGTACTTC.

In its sample, this clone was seen once. The rearrangement links TRBV5-5 to TRBJ2-7; TRBD1 is a possible D gene (6 bases). The germline V gene encodes CDR1 SGHKS and CDR2 YYEKEE (reference sequence). The germline V and J ends were trimmed by 2 bases and 3 bases, with 15 bases remaining between them. This CDR3 has 15 residues. The CDR3 DNA sequence: TGTGCCAGCAGCTTTGGGGGCTTACAAATCTACGAGCAGTACTTC. Its translation: CASSFGGLQIYEQYF.

The chain uses TRBV27 and TRBJ1-5; 9 nucleotides match TRBD1. With V trimmed by 2 bases and J by 7 bases, 6 bases remained unmatched. The CDR3 contains 15 residues. CDR1 and CDR2 from the germline V gene are MNHEY and SMNVEV (reference sequence). CDR3 sequence: CASSLTGQGHQPQHF. Written as DNA, the CDR3 is TGTGCCAGCAGTTTAACGGGACAGGGCCACCAGCCCCAGCATTTT.

The chain uses TRBV4-1 and TRBJ2-7, with D perhaps matching TRBD1 (6 bases). This CDR3 contains 14 residues. CDR1 MGHRA and CDR2 YSYEKL come from the germline V gene. V was trimmed by 1 base and J by 3 bases, leaving 10 bases between them. DNA of the CDR3: TGCGCCAGCAGCCAAGTAGACAGGTTCTACGAGCAGTACTTC. Translation: CASSQVDRFYEQYF.

This rearrangement joins TRBV12-2 to TRBJ1-5. TRBV12-2 is recorded as a pseudogene. The CDR3 has 16 amino acids. In nucleotides, the CDR3 is TGTGCAAGTCGCTTAGCGGTTCTAGGGAGCAATCAGCCCCAGCATTTT. It codes for CASRLAVLGSNQPQHF.

This sequence joins TRBV7-9 and TRBJ1-2; 7 nucleotides align to TRBD1. Germline CDR1 and CDR2: SEHNR and FQNEAQ (reference sequence). V was clipped by 0 bases and J by 6 bases; unmatched bases: 4. This CDR3 is built from 14 residues. The CDR3 is CASSLAGTDHGYTF. CDR3 in DNA: TGTGCCAGCAGCTTAGCGGGGACAGACCATGGCTACACCTTC.

The chain links TRBV6-1 to TRBJ1-6; tentatively, D is TRBD1 (5 bases). V was cut by 4 bases and J by 5 bases, with 18 bases left in between. The germline CDR1 and CDR2 sequences are MNHNS and SASEGT. There are 17 residues in the CDR3. For the CDR3, the DNA is TGTGCCAGCAGTGGTGCCTTAGGGGCAGGGAATAATTCACCCCTCCACTTT. Its translation: CASSGALGAGNNSPLHF.

The chain carries TRBV19 and TRBJ1-6; D ambiguous. Germline lookup yields CDR1 LNHDA and CDR2 SQIVND (reference sequence). V lost 3 bases to trimming and J lost 5 bases, with 8 bases between them. CDR3 size: 14 residues. The chain's CDR3 is CASSMGADNSPLHF. CDR3 coding DNA: TGTGCCAGTAGTATGGGAGCAGATAATTCACCCCTCCACTTT.

CDR3 sequence: CASSQETSNYEQFF. In DNA, the CDR3 is TGCGCCAGCAGCCAAGAGACTAGCAACTATGAGCAGTTCTTC. The chain is built from TRBV4-1 and TRBJ2-1, with 7 bases fitting TRBD2. This CDR3 is 14 amino acids long. Germline CDR1 is MGHRA and CDR2 is YSYEKL. Trimming at V came to 0 bases and at J to 8 bases, leaving 4 bases not matched to a gene.

This chain uses TRBV20-1 with TRBJ2-3; D remains ambiguous. The germline V gene encodes CDR1 DFQATT and CDR2 SNEGSKA (reference sequence). CDR3 length: 11 residues. Trimming removed 7 bases at V and 7 bases at J, with 12 bases between. CDR3: CSVVTQNTQYF. The CDR3 DNA reads as TGCAGTGTGGTGACTCAAAATACGCAGTATTTT.

Remarks on this clone: Sequence at one end of the junction differs from germline and may be a read error. V and J are TRBV6-5 and TRBJ2-7, with D possibly being TRBD1 or TRBD2 (5 bases each). This CDR3 has 13 residues. The germline V gene encodes CDR1 MNHEY and CDR2 SVGAGI. The DNA of the CDR3 is TGTGCCACGAGGGGCCTTCCCACAGACCGTATGCACTTC. Protein sequence: CATRGLPTDRMHF.

V is TRBV9 and J is TRBJ1-1; D gene uncertain. Germline CDR1 reads SGDLS; CDR2 reads YYNGEE. With 4 bases removed from V and 7 bases from J, the gap between germline ends came to 17 bases. There are 14 residues in the CDR3. CDR3 protein: CASSPSPLQLEAFF. As DNA, the CDR3 is TGTGCCAGCAGCCCCTCTCCCCTGCAGCTTGAAGCTTTCTTT.

The V and J genes are TRBV5-1 and TRBJ2-2; 15 bases fit TRBD2. With 4 bases clipped from V and 7 bases from J, the junction kept 14 bases outside the gene matches. CDR1 SGHRS and CDR2 YFSETQ come from the germline V gene. The length of the CDR3 is 19 residues. As DNA, the CDR3 is TGCGCCAGCAGCCGAATTCCGGGACTAGCGGGGGGATTCGGCGGGGAGCTGTTTTTT. Protein sequence: CASSRIPGLAGGFGGELFF.

This clone was found a few times. The rearrangement joins TRBV25-1 to TRBJ1-2; D is perhaps TRBD1 (5 bases). The ends were cut back, 4 bases at V and 5 bases at J, with 11 bases in the middle. Germline assignment: CDR1 MGHDK and CDR2 SYGVNS. The CDR3 has 13 residues. CDR3 nucleotides: TGTGCCAGCAGTGGCGGGACCGTGTATGGCTACACCTTC. This sequence encodes CASSGGTVYGYTF.

V and J are TRBV15 and TRBJ2-3; TRBD2 aligns across 9 bases. CDR3 length equals 17 residues. Unmatched junction bases numbered 9, after V lost 4 bases and J lost 1 base. CDR1 and CDR2 from the germline V gene are LNHNV and YYDKDF (reference sequence). CDR3 region: CATSKLLAGPRTDTQYF. The CDR3 region has the DNA TGTGCCACCAGCAAGTTACTAGCGGGTCCCCGCACAGATACGCAGTATTTT.

Regarding this clone: Other nucleotide sequences from this sample produce the same CDR3. This chain uses TRBV5-1 with TRBJ1-2; no firm D call. Per the germline V gene, CDR1 is SGHRS and CDR2 is YFSETQ. V lost 0 bases, J lost 2 bases, and 5 bases lay in between. This CDR3 comprises 13 residues. The CDR3 DNA is TGCGCCAGCAGCTTGGGGGAAAACTATGGCTACACCTTC. Its protein is CASSLGENYGYTF. The full variable domain, its missing parts supplied by reference TRBV5-1 and TRBJ1-2, is KAGVTQTPRYLIKTRGQQVTLSCSPISGHRSVSWYQQTPGQGLQFLFEYFSETQRNKGNFPGRFSGRQFSNSRSEMNVSTLELGDSALYLCASSLGENYGYTFGSGTRLTVV.